A selection of T cell receptor beta chains follows, all from one sample in a study of a mutant IDH1 vaccine in newly diagnosed glioma. Their antigen targets remain unknown. Libraries were prepared by immunoSEQ multiplex PCR; TCRdb keeps only in-frame clonotypes and omits some of them. The sample contains some 120,000 clones, around four fifths of which appear only once. The sequenced sample was PBMCs, obtained from a glioma patient whose treatment included an IDH1 peptide vaccine. The receptors originated from a man in his forties or fifties with glioma. Both conserved end residues are part of each CDR3. The D gene is left open where the match is weak. Expanded clones get a size class; other rows say once, few or many, or leave the size out.

D,V,size,J,DNA,CDR3
TRBD1,TRBV29-1,NA,TRBJ2-2,TGCAGCGTTGAAAGGGGTTTTGGACAGGGACGGACCGGGGAGCTGTTTTTT,CSVERGFGQGRTGELFF
NA,TRBV7-2,many,TRBJ1-1,TGTGCCAGCAGCACCGGACGGTTGAACACTGAAGCTTTCTTT,CASSTGRLNTEAFF
TRBD1,TRBV4-3,once,TRBJ2-3,TGCGCCAGCAGCCAGACCGCAGGGGGAATGGGAGATACGCAGTATTTT,CASSQTAGGMGDTQYF
TRBD1,TRBV7-6,NA,TRBJ2-7,TGTGCCAGCAGCTTGACAGGGAACTCCTACGAGCAGTACTTC,CASSLTGNSYEQYF
NA,TRBV4-2,NA,TRBJ2-3,TGTGCCAGCAGCCATGCAACTAGCACAGATACGCAGTATTTT,CASSHATSTDTQYF
NA,TRBV9,NA,TRBJ1-5,TGTGCCAGCAGCCCCGGGCCATCAGGTCAGCCCCAGCATTTT,CASSPGPSGQPQHF
TRBD2,TRBV5-6,NA,TRBJ2-3,TGTGCCAGCAGCCCAAACAGCGGGGGTACAGATACGCAGTATTTT,CASSPNSGGTDTQYF
NA,TRBV5-6,NA,TRBJ2-1,TGTGCCAGCAGCTTGGGGCGGCGGTTAGGGGCGAATGAGCAGTTCTTC,CASSLGRRLGANEQFF
NA,TRBV7-9,NA,TRBJ1-6,TGTGCCAGCAGCTTAGCTCGGGATTCACCCCTCCACTTT,CASSLARDSPLHF
TRBD1,TRBV5-4,once,TRBJ2-1,TGTGCCAGCAGCTTGGTAGGACAGGGGGCAGGTGAGCAGTTCTTC,CASSLVGQGAGEQFF
NA,TRBV5-1,NA,TRBJ2-2,TGCGCCAGCAGCTTAGGACACCGGAACACCGGGGAGCTGTTTTTT,CASSLGHRNTGELFF
TRBD2,TRBV18,NA,TRBJ2-7,TGTGCCAGCTCACCAACGACTAGCGGGGCCTACGAGCAGTACTTC,CASSPTTSGAYEQYF
NA,TRBV7-6,NA,TRBJ2-1,TGTGCCAGCAGCGCCCCCGCCAAGCGGGACAATGAGCAGTTCTTC,CASSAPAKRDNEQFF
NA,TRBV15,many,TRBJ1-4,TGTGCCACCAGCAGAGTACGAGGGTCAACTAATGAAAAACTGTTTTTT,CATSRVRGSTNEKLFF
NA,TRBV29-1,NA,TRBJ2-1,TGCAGCGTTGAAGAAGGAGTCTTGTCCTACAATGAGCAGTTCTTC,CSVEEGVLSYNEQFF
NA,TRBV7-2,once,TRBJ2-1,TGTGCCAGCAGCTTAGCTGGACTGGACAAGTCCTACAATGAGCAGTTCTTC,CASSLAGLDKSYNEQFF
TRBD1,TRBV9,NA,TRBJ1-2,TGTGCCAGCAGCGTTAGGGACAGTTCCTATGGCTACACCTTC,CASSVRDSSYGYTF
TRBD2,TRBV5-1,NA,TRBJ2-3,TGCGCCAGCAGCTTGGAAAGGACTAGCAGACTCACGGATACGCAGTATTTT,CASSLERTSRLTDTQYF
NA,TRBV7-2,NA,TRBJ2-2,TGTGCCAGCAGCCCCATTCGGGACGCGAACACCGGGGAGCTGTTTTTT,CASSPIRDANTGELFF
TRBD1,TRBV7-2,NA,TRBJ2-7,TGTGCCAGCAGCTTAAAGGGACAGACCTACGAGCAGTACTTC,CASSLKGQTYEQYF
NA,TRBV13,NA,TRBJ2-1,TGTGCCAGCACCACTGGGGGTGGGGAAGGGCAGTTCTTC,CASTTGGGEGQFF
NA,TRBV4-3,NA,TRBJ1-4,TGCGCCAGCAGCCAAGATGTCGGTGCAACTAATGAAAAACTGTTTTTT,CASSQDVGATNEKLFF
NA,TRBV23-1,NA,TRBJ2-6,TGCGCCAGCAGTCAAGGCTCTGGGGCCAACGTCCTGACTTTC,CASSQGSGANVLTF
NA,TRBV23-1,NA,TRBJ2-1,TGCGCCAGCAGTTTAGGGTACCCCTACAATGAGCAGTTCTTC,CASSLGYPYNEQFF
NA,TRBV4-3,NA,TRBJ1-6,TGCGCCAGCAGCCAAGATCGGGGGGGGCTATCACCCCTCCACTTT,CASSQDRGGLSPLHF
NA,TRBV11-2,few,TRBJ1-3,TGTGCCAGCAGCGCCTCCTCTGGAAACACCATATATTTT,CASSASSGNTIYF
NA,TRBV30,NA,TRBJ1-2,TGTGCCTGGACCGGAGGTCTCGCGGTTGGGTATGGCTACACCTTC,CAWTGGLAVGYGYTF
NA,TRBV7-9,NA,TRBJ1-2,TGTGCCAGCAGCAATCCCCATGGAGGGGAGGGTCGCGGCTACACCTTC,CASSNPHGGEGRGYTF
NA,TRBV30,few,TRBJ1-1,TGTGCCTGGAGTGTACCGGCCACTGAAGCTTTCTTT,CAWSVPATEAFF
NA,TRBV9,NA,TRBJ2-7,TGTGCCAGCAGCCTCACCAGGGGATCGGGCGAGCAGTACTTC,CASSLTRGSGEQYF
NA,TRBV7-8,NA,TRBJ2-3,TGTGCCAGCAGCTTAGAGAGGGTTTCTTGGAGCACAGATACGCAGTATTTT,CASSLERVSWSTDTQYF
TRBD2,TRBV7-2,NA,TRBJ2-2,TGTGCCAGCAGCTTAATAGCGGGGGCGAACACCGGGGAGCTGTTTTTT,CASSLIAGANTGELFF
TRBD2,TRBV5-1,once,TRBJ2-7,TGCGCCAGCAGCTTGGGACTAGCGGTTCCCTACGAGCAGTACTTC,CASSLGLAVPYEQYF
TRBD1,TRBV30,NA,TRBJ1-2,TGTGCCTGGAGACCGCAGGGGGCGGGGGGCTACACCTTC,CAWRPQGAGGYTF
TRBD2,TRBV5-1,NA,TRBJ2-1,TGCGCCAGCAGCTCCGGACTAGCGGGCCCCTCCTACAATGAGCAGTTCTTC,CASSSGLAGPSYNEQFF
NA,TRBV4-2,NA,TRBJ2-7,TGTGCCAGCAGCCGGGGCCGAATCGGCCACGAGCAGTACTTC,CASSRGRIGHEQYF
NA,TRBV5-8,NA,TRBJ1-2,TGTGCCAGCAGCTTGGCTTGGCAGGGAATCTATGGCTACACCTTC,CASSLAWQGIYGYTF
NA,TRBV19,NA,TRBJ2-5,TGTGCCAGTAGTATGGACAACCAAGAGACCCAGTACTTC,CASSMDNQETQYF
TRBD2,TRBV5-1,NA,TRBJ2-1,TGCGCCAGCAGCCCACTTAGCGGGGGGGCCTACAATGAGCAGTTCTTC,CASSPLSGGAYNEQFF
NA,TRBV6-1,NA,TRBJ2-7,TGTGCCAGCACCACGGAACCCTACGAGCAGTACTTC,CASTTEPYEQYF
TRBD2,TRBV19,NA,TRBJ2-7,TGTGCCAGTAGTAACCAGCGGGGAATAAGCGAGCAGTACTTC,CASSNQRGISEQYF
NA,TRBV13,NA,TRBJ2-1,TGTGCCAGCAGCTTATGGCTCGGGGGCGACAATGAGCAGTTCTTC,CASSLWLGGDNEQFF
NA,TRBV5-4,NA,TRBJ1-1,TGTGCCAGCAGCCTGGGGGCAGAACAGAACACTGAAGCTTTCTTT,CASSLGAEQNTEAFF
NA,TRBV5-6,NA,TRBJ2-7,TGTGCCAGCAGCCCAGGGAGTTGGTCCTACGAGCAGTACTTC,CASSPGSWSYEQYF
TRBD1,TRBV2,few,TRBJ2-7,TGTGCCAGCAGTGAGTACAGGGGATCCTACGAGCAGTACTTC,CASSEYRGSYEQYF